Given below is one T cell receptor (beta chain) in context. In germline, CDR1 is SGHNT, CDR2 YENEEA. This CDR3 is built from 14 residues. Trimming shortened V by 1 base and J by 6 bases, and 12 bases separated the two germline ends. The entry originates in a study of blood T cell repertoires in COVID-19. Study as a whole: Specimens from acute and convalescent COVID-19 originated in the United States, Italy and Spain.

Measured with immunoSEQ multiplex PCR; TCRdb has only the in-frame clones, and not every one. Of hundreds of thousands of clones listed, about four fifths were seen once; the top ten hold around 3.3%. Donors were grouped by their self-reported clinical history. No more than 2 weeks before study entry, exposed participants had met a case of COVID-19. Material for sequencing was PBMCs or T cells enriched from blood (not recorded which). The sequence was collected from a woman aged 40-49 years who had been exposed to COVID-19. J is TRBJ1-1 and V is TRBV11-3, with D possibly matching TRBD1 (6 bases). CDR3 sequence (DNA): TGTGCCAGCAGCTTAGGGATCGAGGGGGCTGAAGCTTTCTTT. As protein: CASSLGIEGAEAFF. The variable domain in full, completed from reference TRBV11-3 and TRBJ1-1, reads EAGVVQSPRYKIIEKKQPVAFWCNPISGHNTLYWYLQNLGQGPELLIRYENEEAVDDSQLPKDRFSAERLKGVDSTLKIQPAELGDSAVYLCASSLGIEGAEAFFGQGTRLTVV.